These T cell receptor beta chains were read from a single sample in a study of blood T cell repertoires in COVID-19. Method: immunoSEQ multiplex PCR; TCRdb's copy keeps in-frame clones and lacks some. This table has several thousand clones, approximately 83% appearing once. The sample taken for sequencing was peripheral blood. The receptor source for this set is a human donor in a cohort sampled during active COVID-19. Each CDR3 is given without its conserved first and last residue. Each record gives: V gene, clone size, CDR3 protein. Some rows mark clone size as missing; the rest say once, few, many or name a class of expanded clone.

TRBV4-2	NA	ASSQDFARPTDTQY
TRBV5-6	NA	ASSVGTGFSEQY
TRBV13	NA	ASSSRRGSGYEQY
TRBV14	few	ASSQAWGEGTEAF
TRBV29-1	NA	SVEGTGDTEAF
TRBV18	NA	ASSPRGDTGELF
TRBV19	NA	ASSIGTKRGQETQY
TRBV11-2	NA	ASSYQRGEETQY
TRBV13	NA	ASSHLERGKYPYGYT
TRBV9	NA	ASSGTGVSGNTIY
TRBV6-2/TRBV6-3	NA	ASSLAGEPGELF
TRBV7-6	NA	ASSLDGTGVNTEAF
TRBV19	few	ASSFQGTSGYT
TRBV11-2	medium-sized	ASSSGTGDYGYT
TRBV6-6	once	ASSFGTFGNTIY
TRBV6-5	NA	ASRPGVARSPLH
TRBV21-1	NA	ASSKFDRENTGELF
TRBV19	NA	ASKGLYNEQF
TRBV10-2	NA	ASSESPGTASYEQY
TRBV7-9	NA	ASSPSGGVQSYEQY
TRBV28	NA	ASLGGDPTLINNSPLH
TRBV7-2	NA	ASSWDRSSGNTIY
TRBV4-3	NA	ASSQGQGRNIQY
TRBV3-1/TRBV3-2	once	ASSPRTSGSQSEQY
TRBV20-1	NA	SASVTQRGAQY
TRBV27	NA	ASSLGRDNEQF
TRBV4-1	NA	ASSQGLAGVYEQY
TRBV14	NA	ASSQDLRAEAF
TRBV19	NA	ASTRTVNTGELF
TRBV24-1	NA	ATSDPGTSGSYEQF
TRBV11-2	NA	ASSWGLAGSHEQY
TRBV24-1	NA	ATSDFTTNTGELF
TRBV6-1	NA	ASSEPRSGYNQPQH
TRBV30	NA	AWSAFGLAGGRADTQY
TRBV27	NA	ASSLSYSYEQY
TRBV24-1	once	ATSDLQILAGNTGELF
TRBV7-8	NA	ASSLAQGGGNQPQH